The 17 T cell receptor beta chains listed next were all sequenced from one sample in a study of cytomegalovirus exposure and HLA in healthy donors. TCRdb's copy holds only in-frame clones and misses some; the assay was immunoSEQ multiplex PCR. The sample shows over 150,000 clones, about 90% of them seen only once. Sample: PBMCs. The receptors originated from a woman under 30 in good health and CMV-seropositive.

The chain couples TRBV7-8 to TRBJ1-3, with 7 nucleotides matching TRBD1. Trimming cost V 4 bases and J 3 bases; bases outside gene matches: 12. Germline lookup yields CDR1 SGHVS and CDR2 FQNEAQ. This CDR3 contains 17 residues. The CDR3 sequence is CASSSHRGQAIGNTIYF. CDR3 DNA sequence: TGTGCCAGCAGCTCACACCGAGGACAGGCGATTGGAAACACCATATATTTT.

The chain is built from TRBV15 and TRBJ2-1; the match to TRBD2 covers 8 bases. V was pared by 1 base and J by 0 bases, with 14 bases of the junction left unmatched. The CDR3 extends over 20 amino acids. Per the germline V gene, CDR1 is LNHNV and CDR2 is YYDKDF (reference sequence). CDR3: CATSRGRSSGRRSSYNEQFF. The CDR3, as DNA: TGTGCCACCAGCAGAGGACGGTCTAGCGGGCGCAGGAGCTCCTACAATGAGCAGTTCTTC.

This clone was detected once. The chain couples TRBV4-2 to TRBJ2-3; 10 positions agree with TRBD2. The germline CDR1 and CDR2 sequences are LGHNA and YNFKEQ. This CDR3 contains 15 residues. J lost 7 bases, V lost 0 bases, and 4 bases had no gene match. CDR3 coding DNA: TGTGCCAGCAGCCAAGAGTGGACTAGCGGCTATACGCAGTATTTT. Translating it yields CASSQEWTSGYTQYF.

The chain joins TRBV20-1 to TRBJ2-1; D is unclear. This CDR3 contains 11 residues. Germline CDR1 is DFQATT and CDR2 is SNEGSKA (reference sequence). V shed 8 bases and J shed 3 bases, with 8 bases lying between them. The CDR3 bases are TGCAGTCCCGACTTCTACAATGAGCAGTTCTTC. Amino acid sequence: CSPDFYNEQFF.

CDR3 sequence: CASSYGRTGRDTEAFF. The CDR3 DNA follows: TGTGCCAGCAGTTACGGTCGGACAGGGAGGGACACTGAAGCTTTCTTT. The chain joins TRBV6-5 to TRBJ1-1; 8 bases line up with TRBD1. Germline values: CDR1 MNHEY, CDR2 SVGAGI. The CDR3 has 16 residues. V lost 2 bases, J lost 3 bases, and 8 bases stayed unmatched.

The rearrangement links TRBV7-8 to TRBJ2-7; tentatively, D is TRBD2 (5 bases). The V end was cut by 2 bases, the J end by 0 bases, with 11 bases between. This CDR3 has 15 amino acids. Germline V gene data show CDR1 as SGHVS and CDR2 as FQNEAQ. CDR3 sequence reads: CASSLRGSSSYEQYF. The CDR3 nucleotides read TGTGCCAGCAGCTTACGAGGGTCTAGCTCCTACGAGCAGTACTTC.

The chain links TRBV7-2 to TRBJ2-1; TRBD2 might be the D (5 bases). CDR1 and CDR2 (germline): SGHTA, FQGNSA. V dropped 3 bases and J dropped 0 bases, with 6 bases sitting between them. The CDR3 is 14 amino acids. The DNA for the CDR3 is TGTGCCAGCAGCTTGACTAACTCCTACAATGAGCAGTTCTTC. The encoded protein is CASSLTNSYNEQFF.

This chain joins TRBV27 and TRBJ2-7, with D maybe TRBD1 (5 bases). CDR1 MNHEY and CDR2 SMNVEV come from the germline V gene (reference sequence). V was trimmed by 4 bases and J by 2 bases, leaving 12 bases between them. The CDR3 spans 14 residues. CDR3 DNA sequence: TGTGCCAGCAGTTGGGCAGGGCAAGCCTACGAGCAGTACTTC. Its protein product is CASSWAGQAYEQYF.

A few counts support this clone. The chain carries TRBV4-1 and TRBJ1-2; 8 positions match TRBD1. Germline-derived CDR1 and CDR2 are MGHRA and YSYEKL. The ends lost 1 base at V and 5 bases at J; junction bases unmatched: 3. This CDR3 region has 14 residues. CDR3 coding DNA: TGCGCCAGCAGCCAAGCCCAGGGGGCTTATGGCTACACCTTC. This codes for CASSQAQGAYGYTF.

V and J are TRBV2 and TRBJ2-7, with D perhaps matching TRBD2 (6 bases). CDR1 SNHLY and CDR2 FYNNEI come from the germline V gene. The V and J ends lost 3 bases and 3 bases respectively, with 9 bases between them. This CDR3 spans 13 amino acids. The CDR3 DNA reads as TGTGCCAGCAGTGACGGCGGGAACTACGAGCAGTACTTC. Its protein is CASSDGGNYEQYF. Looking up the rest from reference TRBV2 and TRBJ2-7 gives the full variable domain: EPEVTQTPSHQVTQMGQEVILRCVPISNHLYFYWYRQILGQKVEFLVSFYNNEISEKSEIFDDQFSVERPDGSNFTLKIRSTKLEDSAMYFCASSDGGNYEQYFGPGTRLTVT.

V gene TRBV2 combines with J gene TRBJ2-1; 11 nucleotides line up with TRBD2. The CDR3 contains 21 residues. Germline CDR1 SNHLY, CDR2 FYNNEI. Trimming cost V 5 bases and J 0 bases; bases outside gene matches: 18. For the CDR3, the DNA is TGTGCCAGCAGTTGCCTCCACGGGACTAGCGGTCCTACGAGCTCCTACAATGAGCAGTTCTTC. This translates into CASSCLHGTSGPTSSYNEQFF.

The rearrangement uses TRBV7-3 and TRBJ2-5; tentative D call: TRBD1 (6 bases). This CDR3 region has 13 residues. V gave up 5 bases and J gave up 1 base, with 8 bases separating them. CDR1 and CDR2 from the germline V gene are SGHTA and FQGTGA. CDR3 sequence reads: CASSLQGQETQYF. The CDR3 region has the DNA TGTGCCAGCAGCCTACAGGGCCAAGAGACCCAGTACTTC.

The chain joins TRBV28 to TRBJ1-2; 7 bases line up with TRBD1. CDR1 and CDR2 (germline): MDHEN, SYDVKM. The length of the CDR3 is 16 residues. Unmatched junction bases numbered 11, after V lost 6 bases and J lost 1 base. CDR3 in DNA: TGTGCCAGCAGCTCCCCCGGGGCAGGGGGTAACTATGGCTACACCTTC. It is translated as CASSSPGAGGNYGYTF.

This clone has a single count. This chain links TRBV27 with TRBJ2-1; unclear D gene. CDR3 size: 13 residues. Trimming took off 7 bases at V and 4 bases at J, with 11 bases between the two ends. Germline CDR1 MNHEY, CDR2 SMNVEV (reference sequence). This CDR3 is CASKSAMYNEQFF. In DNA, the CDR3 is TGTGCCAGCAAGAGTGCGATGTACAATGAGCAGTTCTTC.

This clone was picked up one time. The chain uses TRBV27 and TRBJ2-3; TRBD2 aligns across 8 bases. J lost 10 bases, V lost 5 bases, and 8 bases had no gene match. CDR1 and CDR2 (germline): MNHEY, SMNVEV (reference sequence). The CDR3 consists of 13 residues. CDR3 loop: CASSEPGLVSQYF. In nucleotides, the CDR3 is TGTGCCAGCAGTGAACCGGGACTAGTGTCGCAGTATTTT.

The chain recombines TRBV19 with TRBJ2-3; 7 nucleotides agree with TRBD2. V gave up 5 bases and J gave up 1 base; unmatched junction bases: 6. In germline, CDR1 is LNHDA, CDR2 SQIVND (reference sequence). The CDR3 runs to 15 residues. The chain's CDR3 is CASSLGGSRTDTQYF. DNA for the CDR3: TGTGCCAGTAGTCTAGGCGGGAGTCGCACAGATACGCAGTATTTT. The variable domain in full, with the rest retrieved from reference TRBV19 and TRBJ2-3, is DGGITQSPKYLFRKEGQNVTLSCEQNLNHDAMYWYRQDPGQGLRLIYYSQIVNDFQKGDIAEGYSVSREKKESFPLTVTSAQKNPTAFYLCASSLGGSRTDTQYFGPGTRLTVL.

The J gene is TRBJ2-3, the V gene TRBV5-4; no definite D call. From germline, CDR1 is SGHNT and CDR2 YYREEE (reference sequence). Between the trimmed V and J ends, which lost 2 bases and 0 bases, there was a span of 13 bases. This CDR3 has 16 amino acids. In DNA form, the CDR3 reads TGTGCCAGCAGCTTCCTCGTTAGTGAAAGCACAGATACGCAGTATTTT. Translating it yields CASSFLVSESTDTQYF.